This TCR beta chain was identified during a study of beta chain features in type 1 diabetes. Study background: In all, around 100 million sorted cells from all samples were analyzed. Study-wide points: The naive, central memory and Treg TCRB repertoires of patients appeared to be more similar to one another than those of healthy donors. Whether TCRB rearrangement is influenced by HLA type went unresolved here.

Once sorted, every population was more than 95% pure. Sequencing targeted expressed TCRB transcripts, as all isolated RNA had been reverse transcribed. The table came from immunoSEQ multiplex PCR; TCRdb's copy has only in-frame clones and leaves some out. In the table there are 250,000 to 350,000 clones, 11% to 15% of which are singletons. Trimming removed 8 bases at V and 2 bases at J, with 18 bases between. The CDR3 sequence is 15 residues long. Germline lookup yields CDR1 MNHEY and CDR2 SVGAGI. Comment on this clone: Antigen unknown.

The specimen sequenced was central memory CD4+ T cells from blood. The chain joins TRBV6-5 to TRBJ2-5; TRBD2 might be the D (6 bases). This clonotype originated in a man between 25 and 39 years old in good health. The CDR3 loop is CASGTAGNRQETQYF. CDR3 bases: TGTGCCAGCGGAACGGCGGGGAATCGGCAAGAGACCCAGTACTTC.